This entry features one T cell receptor (beta chain) sequence. The clone's antigen remains unknown. It has no much larger one-base neighbor in the sample; base qualities were not kept. This specimen comes from a study of blood T cell repertoires in COVID-19 (TCRdb year 2020). Background for the entire study: The collaborator samples originated in the United States, Italy and Spain and spanned the acute and convalescent phases of COVID-19. The samples were drawn from two sources: the first 160 participants of the ongoing ImmuneRACE study, and over 1,000 subjects contributed by 6 global collaborators. Subjects who had been exposed to COVID-19, were actively infected with it, or had recovered from it provided the deeply sampled blood TCRbeta repertoires that made up the dataset. A freely available public database, intended as a resource for researchers studying the immune response to SARS-CoV-2, is where the repertoires were released. Sample metadata almost always included a de-identified subject ID, COVID-19 status, age in years and sex. Where available, HLA class I and class II types were obtained from metadata supplied by the sample provider rather than from assay-based typing. The material from the prospective study consisted of cDNA or gDNA derived from T cells, B-cell-depleted T cells, or PBMCs. What the work shows at the level of the full study, not this receptor alone: The quantity of clinical and demographic metadata differed by source and by participant and was supplied without curation.

TCRbeta CDR3 regions were amplified from genomic DNA by means of the immunoSEQ Assay, a bias-controlled multiplex PCR. On the study's bioinformatics: Nucleated cell counts per sample were estimated from amplification of reference gene primers within the assay. To quantify the absolute abundance of each unique TCRbeta CDR3 rearrangement, sequence reads were collapsed and filtered. For each sample, productive Simpson clonality was calculated as the square root of Simpson's diversity index across productive rearrangements. This is the immuneACCESS table as TCRdb keeps it, with only in-frame sequences that have V and J called. A part of the clones is gone; compared with another copy, unresolved V genes explain less than half, and the rest is unexplained. That table supplies the V and J calls and clone size; D and trimming were determined from the DNA. The table for this sample lists about 200,000 clones; about 85% of them were counted only once. The ten largest clonotypes hold 20% to 25% of the sample.

Whole blood was collected in K2EDTA tubes by collaborating institutions according to the institutions' own protocols. For TCRbeta analysis, collaborators shipped samples as frozen whole blood, isolated PBMCs, or DNA extracted from either of those sample types. Its CDR3 holds 16 amino acids, cysteine through phenylalanine. Only CDR3 DNA remains: 48 bases, in frame from the first base. CDR1 and CDR2 are read off the germline V gene as KGHDR and SFDVKD. V and J are trimmed by 5 bases and 4 bases, and the gene matches miss 10 bases of the junction. The chain is assembled from TRBV24-1 and TRBJ2-3, with 8 bases matching TRBD1. The clonotype was recovered from a man aged 60-69 years with active or convalescent COVID-19. Sequencing was carried out using peripheral blood. The DNA sequence is as follows: TGTGCCACCAGTGGATTCGCAGGGGGCTTTGCAGATACGCAGTATTTT. It translates to CATSGFAGGFADTQYF.